This record looks at one T cell receptor beta chain sequence and its context. Its specificity is unknown. TCRdb's copy holds only in-frame clones and misses some; the assay was immunoSEQ multiplex PCR. There are under 20,000 clones in the sample; roughly 77% occur only once, and around 17% lies in the top ten. This sample was taken from a study of PD-1 blockade in classical Hodgkin lymphoma. Between the trimmed V and J ends, which lost 5 bases and 2 bases, there was a span of 10 bases. The CDR3 has 13 amino acids. CDR1 and CDR2 from the germline V gene are SGHTA and FQGNSA. Notes on the study in general: Healthy donors were reported to have higher baseline TCR diversity than newly diagnosed patients. Patients were excluded if nivolumab began under 1 year after ASCT (the autologous transplant).

All patients experienced relapse after autologous stem cell transplantation, and brentuximab vedotin exposure was variable. Best response was recorded as complete response, partial response or progressive disease. The clonotype originates from a human donor with classical Hodgkin lymphoma. The sequencing used peripheral blood mononuclear cells (PBMCs), collected before the second cycle of nivolumab. The J gene is TRBJ2-7, the V gene TRBV7-2; D is undetermined. CDR3 region: CASSRSGAYEQYF. The CDR3 DNA follows: TGTGCCAGCAGCCGATCTGGGGCCTACGAGCAGTACTTC.